This entry lists 2 T cell receptor beta chains sequenced from one sample in a study of blood T cell repertoires in COVID-19 (TCRdb year 2020). Library preparation employed the immunoSEQ multiplex PCR assay. TCRdb mirrors the immuneACCESS table, restricted to in-frame sequences. Some clones are absent from its copies; in checked studies, under half trace to an unresolved V gene, and the reason for the others is unknown. Present in this sample are around 270,000 clones, around nine tenths of which were seen just once. The top ten constitute roughly 4.8% of the sample. Sequenced input: peripheral blood. These receptors all come from a man aged 40-55 years with acute or convalescent COVID-19.

The J gene is TRBJ2-6, the V gene TRBV2; 8 nucleotides match TRBD1. Germline lookup yields CDR1 SNHLY and CDR2 FYNNEI. The CDR3 extends over 19 amino acids. V gave up 9 bases and J gave up 1 base; unmatched junction bases: 17. CDR3 protein: CASPRRVTGAISGANVLTF. The CDR3 nucleotides are TGTGCCAGTCCCCGGCGGGTGACAGGGGCTATTTCTGGGGCCAACGTCCTGACTTTC.

The CDR3 DNA reads TGTGCCAGCAGTGAGGGGGCCTACACTGAAGCTTTCTTT. Its translation: CASSEGAYTEAFF. V and J are TRBV2 and TRBJ1-1; TRBD1 might be the D (6 bases). CDR1 and CDR2 from the germline V gene are SNHLY and FYNNEI. V was cut by 3 bases and J by 3 bases, with 8 bases left in between. The CDR3 totals 13 residues. Full variable domain (missing parts from reference TRBV2 and TRBJ1-1): EPEVTQTPSHQVTQMGQEVILRCVPISNHLYFYWYRQILGQKVEFLVSFYNNEISEKSEIFDDQFSVERPDGSNFTLKIRSTKLEDSAMYFCASSEGAYTEAFFGQGTRLTVV.